Below, 22 T cell receptor beta chains from the same sample are listed, as sequenced in a study of blood T cells in healthy people across ages. Using a J-beta primer mix together with a sample-barcoded 5' primer, a second PCR was run for roughly 7 to 11 cycles. TCRdb itself ran the 5' RACE reads through MiXCR, one entry per CDR3 protein. This table has around 800,000 distinct CDR3 sequences, 20% to 30% appearing once. These data also featured in a second study, about T cells of mothers and their children.

The sample taken for sequencing was blood. These receptors came from a boy aged 10-17 years in good health.

The chain combines TRBV5-1 with TRBJ2-2, with no clear D. The CDR3 consists of 15 residues. Germline V gene lookup returns CDR1 SGHRS and CDR2 YFSETQ. V shed 0 bases and J shed 5 bases, with 11 bases lying between them. The CDR3 protein is CASSLDSLPTGELFF. The CDR3 DNA reads TGCGCCAGCAGCTTGGATAGCTTACCGACCGGGGAGCTGTTTTTT.

This clonotype was picked up a small number of times. One end of the junction does not line up with germline, which may come from a read error. The chain recombines TRBV24-1 with TRBJ2-2; no clear D gene. Germline V gives CDR1 KGHDR, CDR2 SFDVKD. This CDR3 has 17 amino acids. The CDR3 spells CVTSDPAEKGNTGELFF. CDR3 nucleotides: TGTGTCACCAGTGATCCCGCGGAGAAGGGCAACACCGGGGAGCTGTTTTTT.

The gene calls are TRBV2 and TRBJ2-4, with D possibly being TRBD1 or TRBD2 (7 bases each). Trimming cost V 5 bases and J 8 bases, with 13 bases left between them. Germline CDR1 is SNHLY and CDR2 is FYNNEI. The CDR3 totals 13 residues. CDR3 protein: CASSMTGRDIQYF. CDR3 coding DNA: TGTGCCAGCAGTATGACAGGGAGGGACATTCAGTACTTC.

This clonotype was counted a few times. This rearrangement joins TRBV3-1 to TRBJ1-1; D perhaps matches TRBD1 (5 bases). CDR3 length: 17 residues. In germline, CDR1 is LGHDT, CDR2 YNNKEL (reference sequence). V dropped 2 bases and J dropped 2 bases, with 18 bases sitting between them. The CDR3 region is CASSQKVGAGRNTEAFF. As DNA, the CDR3 is TGTGCCAGCAGCCAAAAGGTAGGGGCAGGACGTAACACTGAAGCTTTCTTT. The complete variable domain, with remaining parts taken from reference TRBV3-1 and TRBJ1-1, reads DTAVSQTPKYLVTQMGNDKSIKCEQNLGHDTMYWYKQDSKKFLKIMFSYNNKELIINETVPNRFSPKSPDKAHLNLHINSLELGDSAVYFCASSQKVGAGRNTEAFFGQGTRLTVV.

In its sample, this clonotype was seen a few times. The rearrangement joins TRBV29-1 to TRBJ1-4; maybe TRBD1 (5 bases). V lost 7 bases and J lost 14, with 17 bases in between. Germline values: CDR1 SQVTM, CDR2 ANQGSEA. The CDR3 extends over 11 amino acids. The CDR3 here is CSAALPWGLFF. The CDR3 bases are TGCAGCGCTGCGCTACCCTGGGGGCTGTTTTTT.

This clonotype was recorded a few times. In nucleotides, the CDR3 is TGTGCCAGCAGTGGGCTACAGGGGGCGCAAGAAAAACTGTTTTTT. Translating gives CASSGLQGAQEKLFF. This sequence joins TRBV2 and TRBJ1-4; TRBD1 matches 9 bases. The CDR3 spans 15 residues. Trimming cost V 4 bases and J 8 bases; bases outside gene matches: 8. Germline loops: CDR1 SNHLY, CDR2 FYNNEI.

The gene calls are TRBV6-1 and TRBJ2-7; TRBD2 aligns across 11 bases. The CDR3 extends over 15 amino acids. Germline CDR1 is MNHNS and CDR2 is SASEGT. Losses at the gene ends were 6 bases for V and 6 bases for J; bases not matched to a gene: 10. The CDR3 DNA follows: TGTGCCAGCAGGGACCGTGGACTAGCGGGTTTCGAGCAGTACTTC. It is translated as CASRDRGLAGFEQYF.

This clonotype was seen more than once but under ten times. Written as DNA, the CDR3 is TGCAGTGCTAGATCCACTCCGGGGGGACCGAGCTCCTACGAGCAGTACTTC. Protein: CSARSTPGGPSSYEQYF. This chain links TRBV20-1 with TRBJ2-7; 7 bases line up with TRBD2. The CDR3 has 17 residues. V trimming: 2 bases; J trimming: 0 bases; junction bases outside the gene matches: 13. From germline, CDR1 is DFQATT and CDR2 SNEGSKA (reference sequence).

There are a few counts of this clonotype. The V and J genes are TRBV20-1 and TRBJ1-6, with D perhaps matching TRBD1 (5 bases). V dropped 6 bases and J dropped 7 bases, with 13 bases sitting between them. Germline assignment: CDR1 DFQATT and CDR2 SNEGSKA (reference sequence). This CDR3 is 13 amino acids long. The CDR3 loop is CSAPQGPNSPLHF. As DNA, the CDR3 is TGCAGTGCCCCCCAGGGTCCGAATTCACCCCTCCACTTT.

Concerning this clonotype: One end of the junction does not line up with germline, which may come from a read error. The chain uses TRBV6-6 and TRBJ2-7; the D call may be TRBD1 or TRBD2 (5 bases each). From germline, CDR1 is MNHNY and CDR2 SVGAGI (reference sequence). The CDR3 extends over 14 amino acids. CDR3 sequence (DNA): TGTGCCAGCAGTACCGGGACCGGCTCCTACGAGCAGCACTTC. Its protein product is CASSTGTGSYEQHF.

V gene TRBV12-5 combines with J gene TRBJ2-5, with 8 nucleotides matching TRBD1. The trim removed 6 bases at V and 1 base at J, leaving 4 bases unmatched. The CDR3 is made up of 14 amino acids. The germline gives CDR1 LGHNT, CDR2 FRNRAP. CDR3 bases: TGTGCTAGTGGAAAAGGACAGGGCCAAGAGACCCAGTACTTC. This encodes CASGKGQGQETQYF.

This clonotype occurred a few times. CDR3 residues: CASSLAIWETQYF. Here the CDR3 DNA reads TGTGCCAGCAGCCTAGCCATTTGGGAGACCCAGTACTTC. The chain is built from TRBV7-3 and TRBJ2-5; possibly TRBD2 for D (5 bases). This CDR3 comprises 13 residues. V was cut by 5 bases and J by 5 bases, with 12 bases left in between. Germline V lookup: CDR1 SGHTA, CDR2 FQGTGA. The complete variable domain, with remaining parts taken from reference TRBV7-3 and TRBJ2-5, reads GAGVSQTPSNKVTEKGKYVELRCDPISGHTALYWYRQSLGQGPEFLIYFQGTGAADDSGLPNDRFFAVRPEGSVSTLKIQRTERGDSAVYLCASSLAIWETQYFGPGTRLLVL.

J is TRBJ1-6 and V is TRBV12-5; D gene uncertain. This CDR3 has 14 residues. V was clipped by 7 bases and J by 10 bases, with 17 bases between them. Germline assignment: CDR1 LGHNT and CDR2 FRNRAP. CDR3 sequence: CASAHNFRSSPLHF. The CDR3 region has the DNA TGTGCTAGTGCCCATAACTTTAGGAGCTCACCCCTCCACTTT.

This clonotype was seen only a few times. The genes are TRBV29-1 and TRBJ2-5; 8 bases are shared with TRBD2. J gave up 7 bases and V 2 bases, and 6 bases lay outside the gene matches. CDR1 is SQVTM, CDR2 ANQGSEA, per germline. The CDR3 covers 13 residues. The CDR3 bases are TGCAGCGTTGAACCCACCGGGGGGGGGACCCAGTACTTC. Protein: CSVEPTGGGTQYF.

This clonotype was found a few times. The genes are TRBV3-1 and TRBJ2-7, with TRBD1 matching over 10 bases. Per germline, CDR1 LGHDT and CDR2 YNNKEL (reference sequence). The CDR3 has 14 amino acids. Trimming cost V 3 bases and J 7 bases; bases outside gene matches: 6. The CDR3 bases are TGTGCCAGCAGCCATGGACAGGGGGGAGCAGAGCAGTACTTC. Protein: CASSHGQGGAEQYF.

CDR3 in DNA: TGTGCCAGCAGTGGGGACTTCTACTACTACAATGAGCAGTTCTTC. This gives the protein CASSGDFYYYNEQFF. The chain joins TRBV12-3 or TRBV12-4 to TRBJ2-1; tentatively, D is TRBD2 (6 bases). The CDR3 has 15 residues. With 5 bases removed from V and 3 bases from J, the gap between germline ends came to 14 bases.

The chain recombines TRBV7-7 with TRBJ2-5, with 9 bases fitting TRBD2. This CDR3 spans 16 amino acids. The germline V gene has CDR1 SSHAT and CDR2 FNYEAQ (reference sequence). The V and J ends lost 1 base and 5 bases, in that order; junction bases with no gene match: 8. Written as DNA, the CDR3 is TGTGCCAGCAGCTTAGGCGGCGGGGGGGCCGCGGAGACCCAGTACTTC. This encodes CASSLGGGGAAETQYF.

This clonotype was observed a handful of times. The chain recombines TRBV12-3 or TRBV12-4 with TRBJ2-5; 15 nucleotides match TRBD2. The end of the DNA aligns better with TRBJ2-7, so the J call may be wrong. This CDR3 contains 15 residues. The CDR3 spells CASSWTSGGANEQYF. The CDR3 nucleotides are TGTGCCAGCAGTTGGACTAGCGGGGGGGCGAACGAGCAGTACTTC.

The chain employs TRBV7-8 and TRBJ1-4; D call uncertain. The CDR3 is made up of 11 amino acids. V was clipped by 1 base and J by 13 bases, with 7 bases between them. Per germline, CDR1 SGHVS and CDR2 FQNEAQ. Here the CDR3 reads CASSLDNRLFF. CDR3 DNA sequence: TGTGCCAGCAGCTTAGACAACAGACTGTTTTTT.

This chain uses TRBV28 with TRBJ2-4, with TRBD1 matching 7 bases. Germline-derived CDR1 and CDR2 are MDHEN and SYDVKM. Trimming at V came to 2 bases and at J to 5 bases, leaving 3 bases not matched to a gene. CDR3 length: 14 residues. The CDR3, as DNA: TGTGCCAGCAGTTTAGGGGACAGAGAAAACATTCAGTACTTC. Protein sequence: CASSLGDRENIQYF.

This clonotype has just a few counts. The rearrangement uses TRBV29-1 and TRBJ1-2; 10 bases map to TRBD1. Germline V gives CDR1 SQVTM, CDR2 ANQGSEA. V gave up 3 bases and J gave up 7 bases; unmatched junction bases: 8. The CDR3 loop spans 14 amino acids. This chain's CDR3 is CSVEPGQGSFGYTF. In DNA form, the CDR3 reads TGCAGCGTTGAGCCGGGACAGGGGAGTTTTGGCTACACCTTC. The full variable domain, with the rest looked up from reference TRBV29-1 and TRBJ1-2, is SAVISQKPSRDICQRGTSLTIQCQVDSQVTMMFWYRQQPGQSLTLIATANQGSEATYESGFVIDKFPISRPNLTFSTLTVSNMSPEDSSIYLCSVEPGQGSFGYTFGSGTRLTVV.

Regarding this clonotype: Mismatch with germline at one junction end may stem from a read error. V gene TRBV20-1 combines with J gene TRBJ1-5; 7 bases align to TRBD1. The CDR3 runs 13 residues. Germline V gene sequence: CDR1 DFQATT, CDR2 SNEGSKA (reference sequence). CDR3 DNA sequence: TGCAGTGCTCTAGGGGGGACAGATCAGCCCCCGCATTTT. This gives the protein CSALGGTDQPPHF.